Below are 25 T cell receptor beta chains sequenced from a single sample in a study of response to subunit inactivated influenza vaccine. From the RT-PCR reads, TCRdb called clonotypes with MiXCR, one entry per CDR3 protein. Of some 800,000 distinct CDR3 sequences listed, about 20% were seen once; the top ten hold around 9.6%. Material: PBMCs from blood, obtained roughly 5 days after vaccination. Every receptor here comes from a man aged 45-65 years who received an inactivated influenza vaccine.

The V and J genes are TRBV4-2 and TRBJ1-6; possible D gene TRBD1, 6 bases. Germline lookup yields CDR1 LGHNA and CDR2 YNFKEQ. V dropped 0 bases and J dropped 7 bases, with 10 bases sitting between them. There are 15 residues in the CDR3. The CDR3 region is CASSQDQGRNSPLHF. The CDR3 region has the DNA TGTGCCAGCAGCCAAGATCAGGGGCGGAATTCACCCCTCCACTTT.

This rearrangement joins TRBV5-6 to TRBJ2-3; 7 nucleotides match TRBD1. The CDR3 spans 15 residues. Germline assignment: CDR1 SGHDT and CDR2 YYEEEE. Losses at the gene ends were 7 bases for V and 2 bases for J; bases not matched to a gene: 10. CDR3 sequence reads: CASFDRVVSTDTQYF. CDR3 coding DNA: TGTGCCAGCTTTGACAGGGTGGTTTCCACAGATACGCAGTATTTT.

This clonotype has only a few counts. This chain links TRBV12-3 or TRBV12-4 with TRBJ2-7; D uncertain. V was clipped by 5 bases and J by 6 bases, with 11 bases between them. There are 12 residues in the CDR3. Written as DNA, the CDR3 is TGTGCCAGCAGTGATGCTGTTGGCGAGCAGTACTTC. Translated, it gives CASSDAVGEQYF.

This clonotype was found a few times. This chain joins TRBV5-1 and TRBJ2-3, with D perhaps TRBD1 or TRBD2 (5 bases each). Trimming took 5 bases from V and 2 from J, leaving 15 bases between them. The CDR3 is 15 residues long. The germline CDR1 and CDR2 sequences are SGHRS and YFSETQ. Here the CDR3 reads CASRLTGTTTDTQYF. Here the CDR3 DNA reads TGCGCCAGCAGACTCACCGGGACCACCACAGATACGCAGTATTTT. Filled out from reference TRBV5-1 and TRBJ2-3, the complete variable domain reads KAGVTQTPRYLIKTRGQQVTLSCSPISGHRSVSWYQQTPGQGLQFLFEYFSETQRNKGNFPGRFSGRQFSNSRSEMNVSTLELGDSALYLCASRLTGTTTDTQYFGPGTRLTVL.

V usage is TRBV9 and J usage is TRBJ2-7; D is unresolved. In germline, CDR1 is SGDLS, CDR2 YYNGEE. This CDR3 has 15 residues. With 0 bases removed from V and 1 base from J, the gap between germline ends came to 11 bases. The DNA of the CDR3 is TGTGCCAGCAGCGTAGCGGCTGCCCCATCCTACGAGCAGTACTTC. Amino acid sequence: CASSVAAAPSYEQYF.

The sample holds a few counts of this clonotype. The chain couples TRBV7-6 to TRBJ1-1; TRBD1 might be the D (6 bases). V was clipped by 4 bases and J by 4 bases, with 16 bases between them. Germline loops: CDR1 SGHVS, CDR2 FNYEAQ. This CDR3 comprises 15 residues. This chain's CDR3 is CASSSANGGPTEAFF. The CDR3 DNA reads TGTGCCAGCAGCTCCGCAAACGGGGGGCCCACTGAAGCTTTCTTT.

V is TRBV5-1 and J is TRBJ2-5; 12 nucleotides align to TRBD2. V trimming: 4 bases; J trimming: 0 bases; junction bases outside the gene matches: 7. Germline V gives CDR1 SGHRS, CDR2 YFSETQ. This CDR3 comprises 17 residues. The CDR3 nucleotides are TGCGCCAGCAGCACAGGACTAGCGGGATTGTACCAAGAGACCCAGTACTTC. It specifies CASSTGLAGLYQETQYF.

This clonotype has only a few counts. This chain links TRBV10-2 with TRBJ2-1; D might be TRBD2 (6 bases). V lost 6 bases and J 9 bases, leaving 15 bases between the germline ends. The CDR3 is 13 amino acids. Germline V gene lookup returns CDR1 WSHSY and CDR2 SAAADI. The CDR3 DNA reads TGCGCCAGCAGCCGGGACTCCTGGGGTGAGCAGTTCTTC. Amino acid sequence: CASSRDSWGEQFF.

V usage is TRBV5-1 and J usage is TRBJ1-2, with a tentative D call TRBD1 (6 bases). This CDR3 is 14 amino acids long. Between the trimmed V and J ends, which lost 2 bases and 6 bases, there was a span of 14 bases. Germline V CDR1 and CDR2: SGHRS, YFSETQ. The CDR3 sequence: CASSFAYREDGYTF. The CDR3 DNA reads as TGCGCCAGCAGCTTCGCTTACAGGGAGGATGGCTACACCTTC.

This clonotype was observed a handful of times. The CDR3 sequence is CASSMPRGRNEQFF. The CDR3 DNA reads as TGTGCCAGTAGTATGCCCAGGGGAAGGAATGAGCAGTTCTTC. V and J are TRBV19 and TRBJ2-1; tentatively, D is TRBD1 (6 bases). With 3 bases removed from V and 7 bases from J, the gap between germline ends came to 13 bases. This CDR3 has 14 residues. The V gene's germline CDR1 is LNHDA and CDR2 SQIVND (reference sequence).

V and J are TRBV20-1 and TRBJ1-2; D might be TRBD1 (6 bases). V lost 3 bases and J lost 4, with 21 bases in between. The CDR3 totals 16 residues. Germline loops: CDR1 DFQATT, CDR2 SNEGSKA (reference sequence). The CDR3 region has the DNA TGCAGTGCTAGCCCCGGGGGGCAGGGCCATAGCTATGGCTACACCTTC. Translated: CSASPGGQGHSYGYTF.

This clonotype has more than one count but fewer than ten. The V call is TRBV29-1, the J call TRBJ1-1; D ambiguous. Trimming cost V 5 bases and J 1 base, with 5 bases left between them. The length of the CDR3 is 11 residues. The germline CDR1 and CDR2 sequences are SQVTM and ANQGSEA. CDR3 region: CSVLRNTEAFF. The DNA for the CDR3 is TGCAGCGTTTTACGGAACACTGAAGCTTTCTTT. Combining the CDR3 with reference TRBV29-1 and TRBJ1-1 gives the whole variable domain SAVISQKPSRDICQRGTSLTIQCQVDSQVTMMFWYRQQPGQSLTLIATANQGSEATYESGFVIDKFPISRPNLTFSTLTVSNMSPEDSSIYLCSVLRNTEAFFGQGTRLTVV.

This clonotype was observed once. This rearrangement joins TRBV6-5 to TRBJ2-2, with TRBD2 as a possible D gene (6 bases). This CDR3 has 15 amino acids. Per germline, CDR1 MNHEY and CDR2 SVGAGI. V lost 2 bases to trimming and J lost 0 bases, with 7 bases between them. CDR3 protein: CASSYGGSNTGELFF. The CDR3 nucleotides read TGTGCCAGCAGTTACGGGGGGTCGAACACCGGGGAGCTGTTTTTT.

This clonotype was seen a few times. V is TRBV2 and J is TRBJ2-1; D gene uncertain. Per the germline V gene, CDR1 is SNHLY and CDR2 is FYNNEI. V was cut by 5 bases and J by 8 bases, with 16 bases left in between. This CDR3 region has 14 residues. The DNA for the CDR3 is TGTGCCAGCAGTCCTCAGGTGTTCCCCGATGAGCAGTTCTTC. It yields the protein CASSPQVFPDEQFF.

Only a few counts were recorded for this clonotype. The chain is built from TRBV7-4 and TRBJ1-5; TRBD1 matches at 7 bases. V dropped 4 bases and J dropped 3; count of bases not matched to a gene: 6. This CDR3 contains 15 residues. Germline CDR1 and CDR2: SGHVT and SQSDAQ. CDR3 coding DNA: TGTGCCAGCAGCTCCCAGGGGGTTCTCAATCAGCCCCAGCATTTT. It specifies CASSSQGVLNQPQHF.

The chain couples TRBV12-3 or TRBV12-4 to TRBJ2-2; D remains ambiguous. Trimming pared 5 bases from V and 6 bases from J, leaving 4 bases between. This CDR3 contains 11 residues. Here the CDR3 DNA reads TGTGCCAGCAGTGACGCCGGGGAGCTGTTTTTT. Translating it yields CASSDAGELFF.

The rearrangement joins TRBV18 to TRBJ1-6; D perhaps matches TRBD1 (6 bases). The CDR3 has 16 residues. Trimming removed 5 bases from V and 6 bases from J, with 17 bases in between. CDR1 and CDR2 from the germline V gene are KGHSH and LQKENI. CDR3 nucleotide sequence: TGTGCCAGCTCAGGGGGCGCGGGCGGCCGTAATTCACCCCTCCACTTT. This translates into CASSGGAGGRNSPLHF.

The sample holds one count of this clonotype. The chain links TRBV20-1 to TRBJ2-7, with D possibly matching TRBD2 (6 bases). Looked up from germline, CDR1 is DFQATT and CDR2 is SNEGSKA (reference sequence). The length of the CDR3 is 14 residues. Between the trimmed V and J ends, which lost 0 bases and 4 bases, there was a span of 13 bases. CDR3 in DNA: TGCAGTGCTAGAGAAGGGGACTGGTTATACGAGCAGTACTTC. This codes for CSAREGDWLYEQYF.

The sample holds many counts of this clonotype. This chain connects TRBV29-1 to TRBJ2-7; tentatively, D is TRBD2 (6 bases). Germline CDR1 is SQVTM and CDR2 is ANQGSEA. V was pared by 4 bases and J by 0 bases, with 10 bases between. The length of the CDR3 is 13 residues. CDR3 nucleotides: TGCAGCGTTGCCGGGACTGTCTCCTACGAGCAGTACTTC. This translates into CSVAGTVSYEQYF.

This sequence joins TRBV12-3 or TRBV12-4 and TRBJ2-7; no definite D call. Trimming shortened V by 3 bases and J by 8 bases, and 14 bases separated the two germline ends. The CDR3 covers 13 residues. As DNA, the CDR3 is TGTGCCAGCAGTTTTGGCCTATCCGTCCAGCAGTACTTC. Encoded protein: CASSFGLSVQQYF.

V gene TRBV4-1 combines with J gene TRBJ1-1; 7 positions match TRBD1. Germline CDR1 and CDR2: MGHRA and YSYEKL. The CDR3 has 16 residues. V lost 4 bases, J lost 0 bases, and 8 bases stayed unmatched. CDR3: CASSRVYRGLNTEAFF. CDR3 coding DNA: TGCGCCAGCAGCCGCGTTTACAGGGGCCTGAACACTGAAGCTTTCTTT.

This clonotype was picked up a small number of times. This chain uses TRBV6-2 or TRBV6-3 with TRBJ2-2; D is unclear. The ends were cut back, 6 bases at V and 4 bases at J, with 18 bases in the middle. Germline V gives CDR1 MNHEY, CDR2 SVGEGT. This CDR3 region has 16 residues. DNA of the CDR3: TGTGCCAGCAGACCTAACCGGCTCCAGGTCACCGGGGAGCTGTTTTTT. Translated: CASRPNRLQVTGELFF.

This clonotype was detected a few times. V gene TRBV4-3 combines with J gene TRBJ2-1, with 7 bases fitting TRBD2. The CDR3 is 16 amino acids. V lost 2 bases, J lost 5 bases, and 9 bases stayed unmatched. Germline V gives CDR1 LGHNA, CDR2 YSLEER. The CDR3 bases are TGCGCCAGCAGCCAAAAGGCGGGGGAGTTACACAATGAGCAGTTCTTC. This translates into CASSQKAGELHNEQFF.

J is TRBJ2-7 and V is TRBV28; D call uncertain. The V end was cut by 6 bases, the J end by 4 bases, with 10 bases between. CDR3 length equals 12 residues. Germline-derived CDR1 and CDR2 are MDHEN and SYDVKM. CDR3 region: CASRNLGYEQYF. The CDR3 DNA reads TGTGCCAGCAGAAATTTAGGTTACGAGCAGTACTTC. Full variable domain (missing parts from reference TRBV28 and TRBJ2-7): DVKVTQSSRYLVKRTGEKVFLECVQDMDHENMFWYRQDPGLGLRLIYFSYDVKMKEKGDIPEGYSVSREKKERFSLILESASTNQTSMYLCASRNLGYEQYFGPGTRLTVT.

V and J are TRBV27 and TRBJ2-7, with D perhaps given as TRBD1 or TRBD2 (5 bases each). Germline-derived CDR1 and CDR2 are MNHEY and SMNVEV (reference sequence). The CDR3 extends over 14 amino acids. Trimming took 3 bases from V and 3 from J, leaving 12 bases between them. The CDR3 reads CASSFGVRGYEQYF. CDR3 sequence (DNA): TGTGCCAGCAGTTTTGGTGTGAGGGGCTACGAGCAGTACTTC.